This entry lists 17 T cell receptor beta chains sequenced from one sample in a study of spatial heterogeneity in lung cancer. MiXCR was run by TCRdb on the 5' RACE reads, yielding one entry per CDR3 protein. The sample shows about 44,000 distinct CDR3 sequences, about an eighth of them seen only once. Time point indicated: sample taken at primary tumor resection. Whole RNA was taken from tumor, nontumor lung or frozen PBMC; it was then sequenced unsorted. The sample consisted of PBMCs, taken at surgery. These receptors came from a male donor with early-stage non-small cell lung cancer.

This clonotype was observed a single time. V and J are TRBV29-1 and TRBJ2-7; 8 positions match TRBD1. V shed 7 bases, J shed 5 bases, and the junction held 13 bases outside the gene matches. The CDR3 totals 14 residues. From germline, CDR1 is SQVTM and CDR2 ANQGSEA. The CDR3 here is CSASGTGLLHEQYF. Here the CDR3 DNA reads TGCAGCGCCTCCGGGACAGGCCTCCTCCACGAGCAGTACTTC.

This clonotype was counted only a few times. V usage is TRBV19 and J usage is TRBJ2-1, with D possibly being TRBD1 or TRBD2 (5 bases each). The CDR3 consists of 14 residues. Per the germline V gene, CDR1 is LNHDA and CDR2 is SQIVND (reference sequence). The V gene lost 2 bases and the J gene lost 2 bases, with 7 bases spanning the gap. CDR3 sequence reads: CASSIQGAYNEQFF. In nucleotides, the CDR3 is TGTGCCAGTAGTATACAGGGAGCCTACAATGAGCAGTTCTTC.

This sequence joins TRBV5-5 and TRBJ2-3; no clear D gene. Per germline, CDR1 SGHKS and CDR2 YYEKEE (reference sequence). This CDR3 region has 16 residues. V was trimmed by 1 base and J by 4 bases, leaving 16 bases between them. CDR3 DNA sequence: TGTGCCAGCAGCTTGCGGTTTGAGGAGCCCGCAGATACGCAGTATTTT. Protein product: CASSLRFEEPADTQYF.

This clonotype was picked up many times. This sequence joins TRBV5-1 and TRBJ2-3; D unclear. Germline-derived CDR1 and CDR2 are SGHRS and YFSETQ. The CDR3 is 14 amino acids. The germline V and J ends were trimmed by 4 bases and 2 bases, with 11 bases remaining between them. In DNA, the CDR3 is TGCGCCAGCAGCAGAGAATGGATCACAGATACGCAGTATTTT. Translated: CASSREWITDTQYF.

The DNA for the CDR3 is TGCAGTGCTAAAGGGGACAGGAACAATGAGCAGTTCTTC. It translates to CSAKGDRNNEQFF. The rearrangement joins TRBV20-1 to TRBJ2-1, with TRBD1 matching 8 bases. This CDR3 region has 13 residues. Germline CDR1 reads DFQATT; CDR2 reads SNEGSKA (reference sequence). V shed 4 bases, J shed 5 bases, and the junction held 4 bases outside the gene matches.

This clonotype was picked up a small number of times. The chain couples TRBV7-9 to TRBJ1-2; D perhaps matches TRBD1 (5 bases). There are 12 residues in the CDR3. Trimming removed 5 bases at V and 8 bases at J, with 12 bases between. Looked up from germline, CDR1 is SEHNR and CDR2 is FQNEAQ (reference sequence). This CDR3 is CASSIQDKGYTF. The CDR3, as DNA: TGTGCCAGCAGCATACAGGATAAGGGCTACACCTTC.

This clonotype was detected only a few times. This rearrangement joins TRBV7-9 to TRBJ1-3, with TRBD1 as a possible D gene (5 bases). Germline lookup yields CDR1 SEHNR and CDR2 FQNEAQ (reference sequence). Between the trimmed V and J ends, which lost 2 bases and 0 bases, there was a span of 11 bases. The CDR3 totals 16 residues. CDR3 amino acids: CASSLRGTTSGNTIYF. The CDR3 region has the DNA TGTGCCAGCAGCTTACGAGGGACTACCTCTGGAAACACCATATATTTT.

The chain carries TRBV10-3 and TRBJ2-3; D not certain. The V and J ends lost 4 bases and 2 bases respectively, with 13 bases between them. The CDR3 covers 15 residues. Germline V lookup: CDR1 ENHRY, CDR2 SYGVKD. DNA of the CDR3: TGTGCCATCAGTGGGGCCCGGGCCAACACAGATACGCAGTATTTT. Residues: CAISGARANTDTQYF.

This clonotype was recorded a few times. The V call is TRBV19, the J call TRBJ1-2, with TRBD1 as a possible D gene (5 bases). Germline V gene lookup returns CDR1 LNHDA and CDR2 SQIVND (reference sequence). V was shortened by 6 bases and J by 2 bases, with 13 bases between the two germline ends. This CDR3 has 14 amino acids. Written as DNA, the CDR3 is TGTGCCAGTAGGGAGATACAGGACAACTATGGCTACACCTTC. It specifies CASREIQDNYGYTF. Combining the CDR3 with reference TRBV19 and TRBJ1-2 gives the whole variable domain DGGITQSPKYLFRKEGQNVTLSCEQNLNHDAMYWYRQDPGQGLRLIYYSQIVNDFQKGDIAEGYSVSREKKESFPLTVTSAQKNPTAFYLCASREIQDNYGYTFGSGTRLTVV.

Turning to this clonotype: The germline gene is not matched at one end of the junction; a read error may be the cause. The chain recombines TRBV28 with TRBJ2-7; D is possibly TRBD2 (6 bases). The CDR3 totals 13 residues. CDR1 is MDHEN, CDR2 SYDVKM, per germline. The DNA of the CDR3 is TGTGCCAGCAGGACGACCAGCGGGTACGTGCAGTACTTC. This gives the protein CASRTTSGYVQYF.

There are many counts of this clonotype. The genes are TRBV9 and TRBJ2-2; 7 bases agree with TRBD1. V was pared by 4 bases and J by 2 bases, with 5 bases of the junction left unmatched. Germline V gives CDR1 SGDLS, CDR2 YYNGEE. This CDR3 region has 15 residues. CDR3 in DNA: TGTGCCAGCAGCTTCGGGACAGACAACACCGGGGAGCTGTTTTTT. Translation gives CASSFGTDNTGELFF.

As concerns this clonotype: A junction end diverges from the germline sequence, so it may reflect a read error. This chain uses TRBV27 with TRBJ1-1, with D perhaps matching TRBD1 (6 bases). The CDR3 spans 16 residues. Germline V gives CDR1 MNHEY, CDR2 SMNVEV (reference sequence). The CDR3 bases are TGTGTCAGCAGTTTAGGGGGGCTTGGGCTGAACACTGAAGCTTTCTTT. This encodes CVSSLGGLGLNTEAFF.

The table lists this clonotype with a few counts. The chain is built from TRBV7-8 and TRBJ1-5; no firm D call. Germline CDR1 reads SGHVS; CDR2 reads FQNEAQ. The CDR3 sequence is 16 residues long. Deletions cut 0 bases from V and 0 bases from J, with 9 bases between. This CDR3 reads CASSLANLYSNQPQHF. The CDR3 bases are TGTGCCAGCAGCTTAGCGAACTTGTATAGCAATCAGCCCCAGCATTTT.

This clonotype appeared many times. V is TRBV15 and J is TRBJ2-7; TRBD1 or TRBD2 may be the D gene (6 bases each). Deletions cut 5 bases from V and 7 bases from J, with 18 bases between. The CDR3 covers 14 residues. Germline V lookup: CDR1 LNHNV, CDR2 YYDKDF (reference sequence). The CDR3 here is CATSGQTGAGEQYF. In nucleotides, the CDR3 is TGTGCCACCAGCGGCCAGACGGGGGCCGGGGAGCAGTACTTC.

This clonotype was recorded a few times. V and J are TRBV20-1 and TRBJ2-1; tentative D call: TRBD1 (5 bases). The germline V gene encodes CDR1 DFQATT and CDR2 SNEGSKA (reference sequence). Trimming removed 7 bases from V and 7 bases from J, with 20 bases in between. The CDR3 is made up of 14 amino acids. The chain's CDR3 is CSGAQVGVRNEQFF. CDR3 DNA sequence: TGCAGTGGCGCACAGGTGGGTGTTAGGAATGAGCAGTTCTTC.

In this sample, this clonotype turned up a few times. The chain recombines TRBV21-1 with TRBJ1-5; the table's D call of TRBD1 was not tested on the DNA. TRBV21-1 is a listed pseudogene. The CDR3 sequence is 14 residues long. The CDR3 sequence: CASSNDRAGQPQHF. DNA for the CDR3: TGTGCCAGCAGCAATGACAGGGCCGGTCAGCCCCAGCATTTT.

This clonotype has more than one count but fewer than ten. This chain uses TRBV18 with TRBJ1-5, with D possibly being TRBD1 (5 bases). Looked up from germline, CDR1 is KGHSH and CDR2 is LQKENI. The CDR3 covers 15 residues. The V and J ends lost 6 bases and 0 bases respectively, with 12 bases between them. DNA for the CDR3: TGTGCCAGCTCCTCCCGGGGGGTTAGCAATCAGCCCCAGCATTTT. This translates into CASSSRGVSNQPQHF.